This section outlines one T cell receptor beta chain sequence together with its context. Its target is unknown. The data derive from a study of shared clonotypes between healthy human individuals. Turning to the study itself: Ranging from 18 to 49 in age, donors were two women and a few men.

Germline V CDR1 and CDR2: SNHLY, FYNNEI. This CDR3 comprises 15 residues. Trimming at V came to 6 bases and at J to 1 base, leaving 4 bases not matched to a gene. All of the donors resided in Nashville, Tennessee, and each was a Caucasian adult. Sequencing was performed with immunoSEQ multiplex PCR; in TCRdb, only in-frame clones are kept and a portion is missing. The sample includes 1.6 million or so clones, roughly 97% of them seen just once. Study observations and caveats: Unshared clonotypes carried lower generation probabilities than those common to all four donors. Expectations were that clonotype sharing among donors would be affected by sequencing depth.

The TCR comes from a man under 40 in good health. Sequencing was done on a sample of naive CD4+ T cells sorted from blood. Indicated subset: CD45RA+ positively selected. The chain recombines TRBV2 with TRBJ2-2; 8 bases are a match to TRBD2. The CDR3 loop is CASSREGRNTGELFF. Written as DNA, the CDR3 is TGTGCCAGCAGCCGGGAGGGCCGGAACACCGGGGAGCTGTTTTTT.